This is a list of T cell receptor beta chains from one sample in a study of cytomegalovirus exposure and HLA in healthy donors. The assay was immunoSEQ multiplex PCR, and TCRdb's table has in-frame clones only and misses some. The profile covers 130,000 to 150,000 clones, with 76% appearing a single time and 3.9% taken by the ten largest. Sequenced sample: PBMCs. The receptors stem from a man between 18 and 29 years old in good health and CMV-seronegative. Each CDR3 is given with its conserved first and last residue. The D gene is left open where the match is weak. The size entry is marked missing in some rows and otherwise reads once, few, many or a size class.

D gene	clone size	J gene	V gene	CDR3 protein	CDR3 DNA
TRBD1	.	TRBJ2-7	TRBV5-1	CASSPGTGSYEQYF	TGCGCCAGCAGCCCCGGGACAGGGTCCTACGAGCAGTACTTC
.	.	TRBJ1-5	TRBV6-6	CASTDTDGGNQPQHF	TGTGCCAGCACCGATACGGACGGGGGAAATCAGCCCCAGCATTTT
.	.	TRBJ2-5	TRBV19	CASRPSDRQYQETQYF	TGTGCCAGTAGACCGAGCGACCGACAGTACCAAGAGACCCAGTACTTC
TRBD1	.	TRBJ2-3	TRBV7-2	CASSLAQGVADTQYF	TGTGCCAGCAGCTTAGCACAGGGGGTCGCCGATACGCAGTATTTT
TRBD1	few	TRBJ1-2	TRBV5-3	CARSLASGRGLCANYGYTF	TGTGCCAGAAGCTTGGCTAGCGGCAGGGGGCTTTGTGCTAACTATGGCTACACCTTC
TRBD2	.	TRBJ2-3	TRBV4-1	CASSQGTSLDTDTQYF	TGCGCCAGCAGCCAAGGGACTAGTTTAGACACAGATACGCAGTATTTT
.	few	TRBJ2-7	TRBV5-1	CASQKAETYEQYF	TGCGCCAGCCAAAAGGCGGAGACTTACGAGCAGTACTTC
TRBD1	.	TRBJ1-1	TRBV9	CASSPRQGARDTEAFF	TGTGCCAGCAGCCCCCGACAGGGGGCTAGGGACACTGAAGCTTTCTTT
.	few	TRBJ2-5	TRBV2	CASSPDRNQETQYF	TGTGCCAGCAGTCCTGATAGAAACCAAGAGACCCAGTACTTC
.	.	TRBJ2-1	TRBV6-6	CASRGAGTLNEQFF	TGTGCCAGCAGAGGGGCCGGAACGTTGAATGAGCAGTTCTTC
TRBD2	.	TRBJ2-7	TRBV28	CASSFPRTSVSYEQYF	TGTGCCAGCAGTTTCCCCCGGACTAGCGTTTCCTACGAGCAGTACTTC
TRBD1	.	TRBJ1-5	TRBV10-3	CAISETGFQPQHF	TGTGCCATCAGCGAGACAGGGTTCCAGCCCCAGCATTTT
.	.	TRBJ1-4	TRBV6-4	CASSDPISGKLFF	TGTGCCAGCAGTGACCCAATATCGGGAAAACTGTTTTTT
.	.	TRBJ1-4	TRBV5-4	CASSQGLVFNEKLFF	TGTGCCAGCAGCCAGGGACTCGTTTTTAATGAAAAACTGTTTTTT
.	.	TRBJ1-2	TRBV6-1	CASSSGIANYGYPF	TGTGCCAGCAGTTCTGGCATAGCTAACTATGGCTACCCCTTC
.	.	TRBJ1-2	TRBV9	CASSVGALDTLYGYTF	TGTGCCAGCAGCGTGGGCGCTTTGGACACTCTTTACGGCTACACCTTC
.	.	TRBJ2-3	TRBV5-1	CASSQGDSHTDTQYF	TGCGCCAGCAGCCAAGGGGACTCTCACACAGATACGCAGTATTTT
TRBD2	.	TRBJ2-3	TRBV19	CASTRAGTSGSTDTQYF	TGTGCCAGTACTAGGGCAGGGACTAGCGGAAGCACAGATACGCAGTATTTT
TRBD2	once	TRBJ2-7	TRBV7-9	CASSLGLAGGSHEQYF	TGTGCCAGCAGCTTAGGGCTAGCGGGAGGTTCCCACGAGCAGTACTTC
TRBD2	.	TRBJ2-1	TRBV7-2	CASTKRAGDMGYNEQFF	TGTGCCAGCACCAAGAGGGCGGGAGATATGGGCTACAATGAGCAGTTCTTC
.	.	TRBJ2-2	TRBV27	CASSTLLGLGAGELFF	TGTGCCAGCAGTACTCTCTTGGGGCTTGGGGCCGGGGAGCTGTTTTTT
.	.	TRBJ1-1	TRBV30	CAWSVRGGTEAFF	TGTGCCTGGAGTGTACGGGGAGGGACTGAAGCTTTCTTT
.	.	TRBJ1-2	TRBV6-5	CASSYEVGVDGYTF	TGTGCCAGCAGTTACGAAGTCGGGGTGGATGGCTACACCTTC
.	.	TRBJ1-1	TRBV11-2	CASSWDSSNTEAFF	TGTGCCAGCAGCTGGGACTCTTCGAACACTGAAGCTTTCTTT
TRBD2	.	TRBJ2-7	TRBV27	CASSPVSGRGSYEQYF	TGTGCCAGCAGTCCCGTAAGCGGGAGGGGTTCCTACGAGCAGTACTTC
TRBD1	few	TRBJ2-2	TRBV5-1	CASSSDGTGVGGELFF	TGCGCCAGCAGCTCGGATGGGACAGGGGTCGGAGGGGAGCTGTTTTTT
.	.	TRBJ2-1	TRBV2	CASSARGRINEQFF	TGTGCCAGCAGTGCCAGGGGGAGGATCAATGAGCAGTTCTTC
.	.	TRBJ1-3	TRBV7-9	CASSHLDGESSGNTIYF	TGTGCCAGCAGCCACCTCGATGGGGAGAGCTCTGGAAACACCATATATTTT
TRBD1	once	TRBJ1-2	TRBV18	CASSPSGQGVHGYTF	TGTGCCAGCTCACCATCCGGACAGGGGGTCCATGGCTACACCTTC
TRBD2	.	TRBJ2-2	TRBV9	CASSGGRPAPGELFF	TGTGCCAGCAGCGGCGGGAGACCTGCACCCGGGGAGCTGTTTTTT
TRBD1	.	TRBJ1-2	TRBV11-2	CASSLVSGGYGYTF	TGTGCCAGCAGCTTAGTATCAGGGGGCTATGGCTACACCTTC
TRBD1	.	TRBJ1-5	TRBV7-6	CASSPGTAPHSNQPQHF	TGTGCCAGCAGCCCCGGGACAGCTCCTCATAGCAATCAGCCCCAGCATTTT
TRBD1	few	TRBJ2-2	TRBV6-4	CASSDSQGAETGELFF	TGTGCCAGCAGTGACTCGCAGGGGGCAGAGACCGGGGAGCTGTTTTTT
.	.	TRBJ2-3	TRBV2	CASSLTGTSTDTQYF	TGTGCCAGCTCCCTGACAGGAACTAGCACAGATACGCAGTATTTT
.	.	TRBJ2-5	TRBV11-3	CASSLGGGQETQYF	TGTGCCAGCAGCTTAGGCGGCGGTCAAGAGACCCAGTACTTC
TRBD2	.	TRBJ2-7	TRBV4-2	CASSQEAGLAGGKGEQYF	TGTGCCAGCAGCCAAGAGGCCGGACTAGCGGGAGGGAAAGGCGAGCAGTACTTC
TRBD1	.	TRBJ1-5	TRBV6-5	CASSYSRTGARGPQHF	TGTGCCAGCAGTTACTCGAGAACAGGGGCTAGAGGGCCCCAGCATTTT
.	.	TRBJ1-1	TRBV6-5	CASSYSETRNTEAFF	TGTGCCAGCAGTTACTCGGAGACCAGGAACACTGAAGCTTTCTTT
TRBD2	.	TRBJ2-7	TRBV5-1	CASSDSGRMYEQYF	TGCGCCAGCAGTGATAGCGGGAGAATGTACGAGCAGTACTTC
.	.	TRBJ1-1	TRBV30	CAWSVLKLAYTEAFF	TGTGCCTGGAGTGTACTAAAATTAGCGTACACTGAAGCTTTCTTT
.	.	TRBJ1-1	TRBV18	CASSPRATTNTEAFF	TGTGCCAGCTCACCACGTGCCACTACGAACACTGAAGCTTTCTTT
TRBD2	few	TRBJ2-5	TRBV4-1	CASSEGVLAGKETQYF	TGCGCCAGCAGCGAAGGAGTACTAGCGGGGAAGGAGACCCAGTACTTC
TRBD1	.	TRBJ1-1	TRBV11-3	CASSLETGGVYRNTEAFF	TGTGCCAGCAGCTTGGAGACAGGGGGCGTTTATCGTAACACTGAAGCTTTCTTT
.	few	TRBJ2-7	TRBV15	CATGTGEVYEQYF	TGTGCCACCGGAACAGGGGAGGTCTACGAGCAGTACTTC
.	.	TRBJ2-7	TRBV6-1	CASTPVAAYEQYF	TGTGCCAGCACACCCGTAGCGGCCTACGAGCAGTACTTC
.	.	TRBJ1-1	TRBV5-1	CASSGTGRGTEAFF	TGCGCCAGCAGCGGCACGGGTCGGGGCACTGAAGCTTTCTTT
.	.	TRBJ2-2	TRBV10-2	CASSSGELFF	TGCGCCAGTTCATCCGGGGAGCTGTTTTTT
.	.	TRBJ2-5	TRBV18	CASSPPKGRETQYF	TGTGCCAGCTCACCACCGAAGGGGAGGGAGACCCAGTACTTC
TRBD2	.	TRBJ2-1	TRBV5-1	CASSSLAGASNEQFF	TGCGCCAGCAGCTCCTTAGCGGGAGCTTCCAATGAGCAGTTCTTC
TRBD1	.	TRBJ1-5	TRBV27	CASSVGQGNQPQHF	TGTGCCAGCAGTGTAGGACAGGGGAATCAGCCCCAGCATTTT
TRBD2	.	TRBJ2-1	TRBV15	CATSARLAENEQFF	TGTGCCACCAGCGCCCGACTAGCTGAGAATGAGCAGTTCTTC
.	.	TRBJ2-7	TRBV25-1	CASFDQWGYEQYF	TGTGCCAGTTTCGACCAATGGGGCTACGAGCAGTACTTC